The source of this T cell receptor beta chain is a study of T cell responses to AZD1222 COVID-19 vaccine. Study-wide context: Pooling covered second doses at about 4 or about 12 weeks.

Regarding this clone: Its antigen is currently unknown.

CDR1 and CDR2 from the germline V gene are SGHRS and YFSETQ. V dropped 4 bases and J dropped 4 bases, with 15 bases sitting between them. This CDR3 comprises 15 residues. Study-level points and caveats: No repertoire was sampled before or during the peak T cell response, only after it. Spike-specific TCR breadth and depth were elevated following two AZD1222 doses. As reported, nearly half of all spike-specific TCRs target variant regions that are unmutated.

TCRdb's copy holds only in-frame clones and misses some; the assay was immunoSEQ multiplex PCR. The sample has roughly 130,000 clones, around 90% seen once. This sequence originates from an adult in good health. Sequencing was performed on peripheral blood, taken on day 0 of AZD1222 vaccination. The chain has TRBV5-1 and TRBJ2-1; D is possibly TRBD1 (6 bases). The CDR3 sequence: CASSVPTDSYNEQFF. CDR3 coding DNA: TGCGCCAGCAGCGTACCGACGGACAGTTACAATGAGCAGTTCTTC.